This TCR beta chain was captured by sequencing in a study of CD4+ T cells in melanoma. The table came from immunoSEQ multiplex PCR; TCRdb's copy has only in-frame clones and leaves some out. The sample contains some 15,000 clones, approximately 57% of which appear only once. This clone has a single count. The clonotype originates from a human donor with melanoma. The specimen sequenced was cells from a culture (not recorded whether cultured in vitro).

Here the CDR3 DNA reads TGTGCCAGCAGCTTCTTTGGCAGTGTGGAGACCCAGTACTTC. This gives the protein CASSFFGSVETQYF. The V and J genes are TRBV7-8 and TRBJ2-5; D uncertain. Trimming pared 3 bases from V and 5 bases from J, leaving 13 bases between. The CDR3 consists of 14 residues. Per the germline V gene, CDR1 is SGHVS and CDR2 is FQNEAQ.